These 22 T cell receptor beta chains were all obtained from the same sample, sequenced in a study of shared clonotypes between healthy human individuals. Some clones are missing from TCRdb's copy, which holds only in-frame ones; the method was immunoSEQ multiplex PCR. The sample holds 950,000 to 1,300,000 clones, around 76% seen once. The specimen was memory CD4+ T cells sorted from blood. This sample's subset: CD45RA-negative fraction. Receptors originate from a man aged 18 to 30 in good health.

This sequence joins TRBV6-5 and TRBJ2-7; 7 bases align to TRBD2. With V trimmed by 3 bases and J by 0 bases, 5 bases remained unmatched. The CDR3 has 15 residues. The germline V gene encodes CDR1 MNHEY and CDR2 SVGAGI. The DNA of the CDR3 is TGTGCCAGCAGTTATCTCCCGGGGGGCTCCTACGAGCAGTACTTC. Its translation: CASSYLPGGSYEQYF.

The genes are TRBV27 and TRBJ2-1; tentative D call: TRBD2 (5 bases). Trimming removed 5 bases from V and 5 bases from J, with 16 bases in between. Germline V gene data show CDR1 as MNHEY and CDR2 as SMNVEV (reference sequence). The CDR3 is made up of 15 amino acids. CDR3 sequence (DNA): TGTGCCAGCAGTCTTCGAGCCCGGGGAGACAATGAGCAGTTCTTC. It yields the protein CASSLRARGDNEQFF.

This clone has just a few counts. The genes are TRBV10-3 and TRBJ1-5; D unclear. This CDR3 is built from 15 residues. Trimming took 4 bases from V and 0 from J, leaving 10 bases between them. Germline lookup yields CDR1 ENHRY and CDR2 SYGVKD. The DNA for the CDR3 is TGTGCCATCAGTGGTCGGACGGATAGCAATCAGCCCCAGCATTTT. Encoded protein: CAISGRTDSNQPQHF.

Only a few counts were recorded for this clone. The chain is built from TRBV27 and TRBJ2-1, with 8 bases that match TRBD2. CDR3 size: 15 residues. V lost 5 bases, J lost 2 bases, and 5 bases stayed unmatched. Germline CDR1 and CDR2: MNHEY and SMNVEV (reference sequence). The chain's CDR3 is CASSPGGGPYNEQFF. CDR3 nucleotide sequence: TGTGCCAGCAGTCCTGGCGGGGGGCCCTACAATGAGCAGTTCTTC.

The chain joins TRBV7-2 to TRBJ1-3; D is perhaps TRBD1 (5 bases). Germline assignment: CDR1 SGHTA and CDR2 FQGNSA. CDR3 length: 15 residues. V lost 8 bases and J lost 4, with 18 bases in between. Written as DNA, the CDR3 is TGTGCCAGCGGGGGAAAGGGTGGCCTCGGAAACACCATATATTTT. It yields the protein CASGGKGGLGNTIYF.

This chain uses TRBV29-1 with TRBJ2-7, with no clear D. V was trimmed by 3 bases and J by 6 bases, leaving 15 bases between them. CDR1 and CDR2 (germline): SQVTM, ANQGSEA. The CDR3 consists of 13 residues. The CDR3: CSVEVHSGLEQYF. DNA for the CDR3: TGCAGCGTTGAGGTACATTCCGGTCTCGAGCAGTACTTC.

The chain couples TRBV7-3 to TRBJ1-1; the D is unclear. Germline CDR1 SGHTA, CDR2 FQGTGA. Trimming took 6 bases from V and 5 from J, leaving 13 bases between them. The CDR3 extends over 13 amino acids. The DNA of the CDR3 is TGTGCCAGCAGTGGCAGCCGGGGAACTGAAGCTTTCTTT. Residues: CASSGSRGTEAFF.

V usage is TRBV29-1 and J usage is TRBJ2-3, with TRBD2 identical over 7 bases. The germline V gene has CDR1 SQVTM and CDR2 ANQGSEA. This CDR3 region has 12 residues. After removal of 6 bases from V and 5 bases from J, the junction contained 5 bases not matched to a gene. The CDR3 bases are TGCAGCGTGGAAATAGCGGGAGATACGCAGTATTTT. Translating it yields CSVEIAGDTQYF.

The chain joins TRBV6-6 to TRBJ1-1; no reliable D call. The CDR3 contains 12 residues. Germline V lookup: CDR1 MNHNY, CDR2 SVGAGI (reference sequence). The V and J ends lost 5 bases and 4 bases respectively, with 8 bases between them. The CDR3 reads CASSRPSTEAFF. The CDR3 DNA sequence: TGTGCCAGCAGTCGCCCGAGCACTGAAGCTTTCTTT.

The chain carries TRBV2 and TRBJ1-6, with a possible D match to TRBD1 (5 bases). Germline CDR1 and CDR2: SNHLY and FYNNEI. The CDR3 runs to 13 residues. Between the trimmed V and J ends, which lost 7 bases and 6 bases, there was a span of 10 bases. The CDR3 nucleotides are TGTGCCAGCATACAGGAGACTAATTCACCCCTCCACTTT. It codes for CASIQETNSPLHF.

The V gene is TRBV19, the J gene TRBJ2-7; 9 bases line up with TRBD1. Germline V gene data show CDR1 as LNHDA and CDR2 as SQIVND (reference sequence). V dropped 6 bases and J dropped 6; count of bases not matched to a gene: 9. CDR3 length equals 14 residues. The CDR3 DNA sequence: TGTGCCAGTAGCTCACCGGGACAGGGCGGCGAGCAGTACTTC. Its protein is CASSSPGQGGEQYF. The full variable domain, rest sourced from reference TRBV19 and TRBJ2-7, is DGGITQSPKYLFRKEGQNVTLSCEQNLNHDAMYWYRQDPGQGLRLIYYSQIVNDFQKGDIAEGYSVSREKKESFPLTVTSAQKNPTAFYLCASSSPGQGGEQYFGPGTRLTVT.

This chain connects TRBV18 to TRBJ1-5; tentative D call: TRBD1 (5 bases). CDR1 KGHSH and CDR2 LQKENI come from the germline V gene. This CDR3 is built from 13 residues. V lost 3 bases to trimming and J lost 10 bases, with 13 bases between them. CDR3 sequence reads: CASSPGGMKPQHF. CDR3 coding DNA: TGTGCCAGCTCACCCGGGGGAATGAAACCCCAGCATTTT.

CDR3 residues: CASSFPGTGDRFF. The CDR3 bases are TGTGCCAGCAGCTTTCCCGGGACAGGGGATAGGTTCTTC. The chain carries TRBV11-2 and TRBJ2-1; 10 nucleotides align to TRBD1. Germline trimming cut 3 bases from V and 15 bases from J; bases unmatched to any gene: 8. Germline V gene lookup returns CDR1 SGHAT and CDR2 FQNNGV. The CDR3 runs to 13 residues. Combining the CDR3 with reference TRBV11-2 and TRBJ2-1 gives the whole variable domain EAGVAQSPRYKIIEKRQSVAFWCNPISGHATLYWYQQILGQGPKLLIQFQNNGVVDDSQLPKDRFSAERLKGVDSTLKIQPAKLEDSAVYLCASSFPGTGDRFFGPGTRLTVL.

This rearrangement joins TRBV5-5 to TRBJ1-2, with 8 positions matching TRBD1. The length of the CDR3 is 13 residues. From germline, CDR1 is SGHKS and CDR2 YYEKEE (reference sequence). J gave up 7 bases and V 6 bases, and 8 bases lay outside the gene matches. The CDR3 protein is CASIDRGGGGYTF. The CDR3, as DNA: TGTGCCAGCATAGACAGGGGCGGGGGTGGCTACACCTTC.

The V gene is TRBV18, the J gene TRBJ1-1; 9 bases map to TRBD1. This CDR3 is built from 15 residues. The germline CDR1 and CDR2 sequences are KGHSH and LQKENI. Losses at the gene ends were 5 bases for V and 4 bases for J; bases not matched to a gene: 8. CDR3 nucleotides: TGTGCCAGCTCAGAACAGGGGGCGAGGGCCACTGAAGCTTTCTTT. This translates into CASSEQGARATEAFF.

The CDR3 sequence is CASSPYPGPGTDTQYF. The CDR3 DNA follows: TGTGCCAGCAGCCCTTACCCGGGGCCCGGCACAGATACGCAGTATTTT. The gene calls are TRBV11-2 and TRBJ2-3; D tentatively fits TRBD1 or TRBD2 (5 bases each). This CDR3 spans 16 amino acids. V was cut by 5 bases and J by 1 base, with 16 bases left in between. Per the germline V gene, CDR1 is SGHAT and CDR2 is FQNNGV.

The sample holds one count of this clone. The chain links TRBV6-6 to TRBJ2-1; a possible D gene is TRBD2 (6 bases). The V gene lost 3 bases and the J gene lost 5 bases, with 14 bases spanning the gap. The CDR3 spans 15 residues. The V gene's germline CDR1 is MNHNY and CDR2 SVGAGI (reference sequence). The CDR3, as DNA: TGTGCCAGCAGTTATGGGAGGCGGGGAAACAATGAGCAGTTCTTC. It codes for CASSYGRRGNNEQFF.

On this clone itself: In the same sample, other DNA sequences code for this CDR3. V and J are TRBV19 and TRBJ1-5; maybe TRBD1 (6 bases). Germline loops: CDR1 LNHDA, CDR2 SQIVND (reference sequence). This CDR3 has 14 amino acids. Trimming cost V 4 bases and J 2 bases, with 9 bases left between them. The CDR3 nucleotides read TGTGCCAGTAGTACTACAGGGCGCAATCAGCCCCAGCATTTT. Translated: CASSTTGRNQPQHF. Full variable domain (missing parts from reference TRBV19 and TRBJ1-5): DGGITQSPKYLFRKEGQNVTLSCEQNLNHDAMYWYRQDPGQGLRLIYYSQIVNDFQKGDIAEGYSVSREKKESFPLTVTSAQKNPTAFYLCASSTTGRNQPQHFGDGTRLSIL.

The J gene is TRBJ1-4, the V gene TRBV5-6; a weak D match, TRBD1 (6 bases). The CDR3 consists of 17 residues. V lost 3 bases and J 5 bases, leaving 20 bases between the germline ends. Germline CDR1 is SGHDT and CDR2 is YYEEEE. For the CDR3, the DNA is TGTGCCAGCAGCTCAAGCGGAAGGGGAGGGACAAATGAAAAACTGTTTTTT. This sequence encodes CASSSSGRGGTNEKLFF.

The V gene is TRBV5-8, the J gene TRBJ1-2, with 8 bases matching TRBD1. The trim removed 4 bases at V and 8 bases at J, leaving 16 bases unmatched. This CDR3 is 16 amino acids long. CDR1 is SGHTS, CDR2 YDEGEE, per germline. The CDR3 loop reads CASSQRQGWGNEGYTF. The DNA of the CDR3 is TGTGCCAGCAGCCAGAGACAGGGGTGGGGGAACGAAGGCTACACCTTC.

The chain has TRBV11-2 and TRBJ1-1; D remains unclear. Germline CDR1 is SGHAT and CDR2 is FQNNGV. V was shortened by 0 bases and J by 4 bases, with 15 bases between the two germline ends. The CDR3 has 16 amino acids. The CDR3 DNA reads as TGTGCCAGCAGCTTAGAGGCGCCCCAGGTGGGCACTGAAGCTTTCTTT. Translating it yields CASSLEAPQVGTEAFF.

V usage is TRBV5-4 and J usage is TRBJ1-2; D may be TRBD1 (6 bases). Germline loops: CDR1 SGHNT, CDR2 YYREEE (reference sequence). The CDR3 has 13 amino acids. V was shortened by 4 bases and J by 2 bases, with 9 bases between the two germline ends. CDR3 bases: TGTGCCAGCAGCGTAACAGGGAACTATGGCTACACCTTC. Protein sequence: CASSVTGNYGYTF.